There are a few counts of the clone carrying this T cell receptor beta chain. Antigen unknown. With no exception, relapse followed autologous stem cell transplantation in all patients, and brentuximab vedotin exposure varied. These data originate in a study of PD-1 blockade in classical Hodgkin lymphoma. At the level of the study: Each patient was given nivolumab 3 mg/kg through a vein every 2 weeks. Study-wide points: For complete responders, baseline diversity was comparable to that of newly diagnosed patients. TCR diversity in CD4+, not CD8+, cells rose significantly by C4D1. Differences between repertoires have undefined causes, possibly disease activity or prior therapy.

CDR1 is SGHTA, CDR2 FQGNSA, per germline. CDR3 length: 15 residues. The V segment lost 0 bases and the J segment 4 bases; nucleotides outside the gene matches: 5. The repertoire was sequenced with immunoSEQ multiplex PCR; TCRdb's copy has only in-frame clones and lacks some. The data show 45,000 to 60,000 clones, with roughly 80% seen just once and roughly 15% held by the top ten. The chain employs TRBV7-2 and TRBJ1-2, with 7 positions matching TRBD1. The material sequenced was peripheral blood mononuclear cells (PBMCs), taken at baseline. The sequence was obtained from a human donor with classical Hodgkin lymphoma. In nucleotides, the CDR3 is TGTGCCAGCAGCTTAGCCCAGGGACAGATCTATGGCTACACCTTC. Its translation: CASSLAQGQIYGYTF.